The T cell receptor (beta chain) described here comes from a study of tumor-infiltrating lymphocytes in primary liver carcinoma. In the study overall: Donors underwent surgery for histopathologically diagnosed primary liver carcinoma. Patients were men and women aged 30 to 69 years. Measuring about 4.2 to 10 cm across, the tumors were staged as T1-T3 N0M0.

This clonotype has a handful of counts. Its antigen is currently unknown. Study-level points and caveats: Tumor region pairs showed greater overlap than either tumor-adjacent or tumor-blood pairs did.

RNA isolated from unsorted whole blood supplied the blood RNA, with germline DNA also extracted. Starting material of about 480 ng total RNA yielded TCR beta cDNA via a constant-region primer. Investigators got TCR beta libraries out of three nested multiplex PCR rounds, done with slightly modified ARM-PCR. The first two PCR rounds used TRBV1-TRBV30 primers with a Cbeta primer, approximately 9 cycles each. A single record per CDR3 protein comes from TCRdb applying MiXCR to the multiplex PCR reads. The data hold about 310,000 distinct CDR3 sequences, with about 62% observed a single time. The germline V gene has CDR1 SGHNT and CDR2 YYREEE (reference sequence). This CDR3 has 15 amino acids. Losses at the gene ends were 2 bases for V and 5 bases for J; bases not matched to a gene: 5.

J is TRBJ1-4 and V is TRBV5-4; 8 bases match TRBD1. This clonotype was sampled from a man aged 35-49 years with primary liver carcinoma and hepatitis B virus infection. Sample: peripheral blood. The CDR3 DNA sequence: TGTGCCAGCAGCTTCAGCACAGGGGGAAATGAAAAACTGTTTTTT. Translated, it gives CASSFSTGGNEKLFF.